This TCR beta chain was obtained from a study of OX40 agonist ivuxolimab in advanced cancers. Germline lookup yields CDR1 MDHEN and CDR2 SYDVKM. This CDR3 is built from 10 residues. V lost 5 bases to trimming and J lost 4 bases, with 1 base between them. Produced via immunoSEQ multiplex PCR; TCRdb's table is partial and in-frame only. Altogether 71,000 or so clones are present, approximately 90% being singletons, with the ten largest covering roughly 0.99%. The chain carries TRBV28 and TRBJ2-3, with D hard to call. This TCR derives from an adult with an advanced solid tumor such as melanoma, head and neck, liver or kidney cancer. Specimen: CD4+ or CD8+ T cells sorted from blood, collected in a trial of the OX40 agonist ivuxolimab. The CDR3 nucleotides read TGTGCCAGCAGTGCAGATACGCAGTATTTT. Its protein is CASSADTQYF. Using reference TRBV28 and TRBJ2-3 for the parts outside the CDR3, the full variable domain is DVKVTQSSRYLVKRTGEKVFLECVQDMDHENMFWYRQDPGLGLRLIYFSYDVKMKEKGDIPEGYSVSREKKERFSLILESASTNQTSMYLCASSADTQYFGPGTRLTVL.